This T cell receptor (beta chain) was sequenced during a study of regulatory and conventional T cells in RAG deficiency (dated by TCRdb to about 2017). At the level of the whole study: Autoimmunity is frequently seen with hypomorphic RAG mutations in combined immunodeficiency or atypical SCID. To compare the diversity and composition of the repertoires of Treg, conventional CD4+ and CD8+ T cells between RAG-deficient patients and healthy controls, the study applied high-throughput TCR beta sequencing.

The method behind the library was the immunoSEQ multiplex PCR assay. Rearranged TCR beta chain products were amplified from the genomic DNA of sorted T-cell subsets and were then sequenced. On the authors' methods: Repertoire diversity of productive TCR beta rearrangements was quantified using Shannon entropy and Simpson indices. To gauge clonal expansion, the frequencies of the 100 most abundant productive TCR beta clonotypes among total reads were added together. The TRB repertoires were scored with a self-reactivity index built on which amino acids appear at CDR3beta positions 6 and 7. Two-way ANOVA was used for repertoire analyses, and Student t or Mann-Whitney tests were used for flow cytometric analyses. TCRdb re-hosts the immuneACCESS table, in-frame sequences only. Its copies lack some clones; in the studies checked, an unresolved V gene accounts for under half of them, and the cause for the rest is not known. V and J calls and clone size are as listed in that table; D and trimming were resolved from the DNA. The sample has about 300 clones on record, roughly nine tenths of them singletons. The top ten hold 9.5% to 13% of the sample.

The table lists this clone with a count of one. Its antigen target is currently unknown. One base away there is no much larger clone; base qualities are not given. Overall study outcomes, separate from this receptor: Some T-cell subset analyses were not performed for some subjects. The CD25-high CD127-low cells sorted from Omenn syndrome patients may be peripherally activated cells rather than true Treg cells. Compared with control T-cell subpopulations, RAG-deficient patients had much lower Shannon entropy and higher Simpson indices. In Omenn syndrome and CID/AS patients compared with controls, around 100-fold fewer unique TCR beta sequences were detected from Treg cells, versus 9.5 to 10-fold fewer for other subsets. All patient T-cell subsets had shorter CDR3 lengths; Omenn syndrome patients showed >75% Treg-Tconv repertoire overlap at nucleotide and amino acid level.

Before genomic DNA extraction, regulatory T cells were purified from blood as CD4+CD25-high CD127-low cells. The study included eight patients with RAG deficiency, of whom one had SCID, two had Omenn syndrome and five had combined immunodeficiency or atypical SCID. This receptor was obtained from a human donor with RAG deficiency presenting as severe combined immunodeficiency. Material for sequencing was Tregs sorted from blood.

The CDR3 protein: CASSRWTGTSSGANVLTF. The base sequence is TGTGCCAGCTCACGTTGGACAGGAACCAGCTCTGGGGCCAACGTCCTGACTTTC. The chain couples TRBV18 to TRBJ2-6, with 7 central nucleotides matching TRBD1. CDR1 and CDR2 are read off the germline V gene as KGHSH and LQKENI. Taken from cysteine to phenylalanine, the CDR3 has 18 residues. The entry retains the CDR3 DNA only, 54 bases that are in frame from base 1. Trimming accounts for 4 bases at V and 0 bases at J, while the number of junction bases matched to no gene is 9. Supplemented by the reference TRBV18 and TRBJ2-6 proteins around the CDR3, the complete variable domain is NAGVMQNPRHLVRRRGQEARLRCSPMKGHSHVYWYRQLPEEGLKFMVYLQKENIIDESGMPKERFSAEFPKEGPSILRIQQVVRGDSAAYFCASSRWTGTSSGANVLTFGAGSRLTVL.